Below are 27 T cell receptor beta chains sequenced from a single sample in a study of blood T cell repertoires in COVID-19. Here immunoSEQ multiplex PCR was the method, and the copy in TCRdb shows in-frame clones only, minus some. The profile covers roughly 330,000 clones, with about 86% appearing a single time and about 1.2% taken by the ten largest. Sequencing was carried out using peripheral blood. The receptors stem from a woman aged 45-59 years with acute or convalescent COVID-19.

The V call is TRBV27, the J call TRBJ2-1, with D possibly matching TRBD2 (6 bases). CDR3 size: 14 residues. Germline-derived CDR1 and CDR2 are MNHEY and SMNVEV (reference sequence). Trimming pared 5 bases from V and 2 bases from J, leaving 10 bases between. CDR3 protein: CASSRRETYNEQFF. CDR3 nucleotide sequence: TGTGCCAGCAGTAGGAGGGAGACCTACAATGAGCAGTTCTTC.

The chain combines TRBV3-1 (or the pseudogene TRBV3-2) with TRBJ1-2; D possibly corresponds to TRBD1 (5 bases). The germline V gene has CDR1 LGHDT and CDR2 YNNKEL (reference sequence). Trimming removed 0 bases at V and 4 bases at J, with 18 bases between. The CDR3 runs 17 residues. Written as DNA, the CDR3 is TGTGCCAGCAGCCAAGATCTTCTAAAAAGGGGCACCTATGGCTACACCTTC. Amino acid sequence: CASSQDLLKRGTYGYTF.

The genes are TRBV6-5 and TRBJ2-7; tentative D call: TRBD1 (6 bases). CDR1 and CDR2 (germline): MNHEY, SVGAGI. The CDR3 is 14 amino acids. The germline V and J ends were trimmed by 6 bases and 2 bases, with 14 bases remaining between them. CDR3 DNA: TGTGCCAGCAGCCTTTCCGGGACACCCTACGAGCAGTACTTC. Its protein product is CASSLSGTPYEQYF.

The chain links TRBV30 to TRBJ2-1, with 8 bases identical to TRBD2. Germline V CDR1 and CDR2: GTSNPN, SVGIG (reference sequence). After removal of 2 bases from V and 5 bases from J, the junction contained 11 bases not matched to a gene. This CDR3 has 16 amino acids. CDR3 in amino acids: CAWSLLSSGTDNEQFF. The DNA for the CDR3 is TGTGCCTGGAGTCTCCTAAGTAGCGGGACCGACAATGAGCAGTTCTTC.

V usage is TRBV11-1 and J usage is TRBJ2-5; TRBD1 matches at 8 bases. J was trimmed by 1 base and V by 3 bases; bases with no gene match: 4. Germline loops: CDR1 SGHAT, CDR2 FQDESV (reference sequence). The CDR3 runs to 15 residues. CDR3 nucleotide sequence: TGTGCCAGCAGCTTGGGCAGGGGGCCCCAAGAGACCCAGTACTTC. This gives the protein CASSLGRGPQETQYF. The whole variable domain, remainder taken from reference TRBV11-1 and TRBJ2-5, is EAEVAQSPRYKITEKSQAVAFWCDPISGHATLYWYRQILGQGPELLVQFQDESVVDDSQLPKDRFSAERLKGVDSTLKIQPAELGDSAMYLCASSLGRGPQETQYFGPGTRLLVL.

The chain couples TRBV5-5 to TRBJ2-3, with 14 positions matching TRBD2. With 5 bases clipped from V and 0 bases from J, the junction kept 8 bases outside the gene matches. The CDR3 covers 18 residues. In germline, CDR1 is SGHKS, CDR2 YYEKEE (reference sequence). The CDR3 coding sequence is TGTGCCAGCAGGATAGGGACTAGCGGGGGCGCGAGCACAGATACGCAGTATTTT. Protein sequence: CASRIGTSGGASTDTQYF.

The chain carries TRBV7-2 and TRBJ2-5; TRBD2 might be the D (7 bases). V was pared by 0 bases and J by 5 bases, with 16 bases between. Germline V gene sequence: CDR1 SGHTA, CDR2 FQGNSA. The CDR3 runs to 16 residues. The CDR3 loop is CASSLAIGRGGETQYF. Written as DNA, the CDR3 is TGTGCCAGCAGCTTAGCCATAGGCAGGGGAGGGGAGACCCAGTACTTC. Full variable domain (outside the CDR3, taken from reference TRBV7-2 and TRBJ2-5): GAGVSQSPSNKVTEKGKDVELRCDPISGHTALYWYRQSLGQGLEFLIYFQGNSAPDKSGLPSDRFSAERTGGSVSTLTIQRTQQEDSAVYLCASSLAIGRGGETQYFGPGTRLLVL.

This clone came up a few times. The V and J genes are TRBV18 and TRBJ1-1; D not resolved. Germline assignment: CDR1 KGHSH and CDR2 LQKENI. Deletions cut 3 bases from V and 1 base from J, with 9 bases between. CDR3 length: 14 amino acids. The CDR3 reads CASSPGSPNTEAFF. CDR3 DNA sequence: TGTGCCAGCTCACCTGGCAGTCCGAACACTGAAGCTTTCTTT.

This clone has just one count. The chain employs TRBV27 and TRBJ2-7; maybe TRBD1 (5 bases). The CDR3 spans 15 residues. The V end lost 5 bases, the J end lost 3 bases, and 17 bases lay between the germline ends. The germline gives CDR1 MNHEY, CDR2 SMNVEV (reference sequence). Here the CDR3 reads CASSPGAIRDYEQYF. The CDR3, as DNA: TGTGCCAGCAGTCCTGGGGCGATCCGAGACTACGAGCAGTACTTC.

V and J are TRBV7-9 and TRBJ2-2, with D uncertain. V was pared by 5 bases and J by 3 bases, with 4 bases between. Germline CDR1 and CDR2: SEHNR and FQNEAQ (reference sequence). CDR3 length equals 12 residues. For the CDR3, the DNA is TGTGCCAGCAGCCGGGACACCGGGGAGCTGTTTTTT. Amino acid sequence: CASSRDTGELFF.

The rearrangement links TRBV3-1 (or the pseudogene TRBV3-2) to TRBJ1-4; 9 nucleotides align to TRBD1. CDR1 is LGHDT, CDR2 YNNKEL, per germline (reference sequence). The V gene end was trimmed by 3 bases and the J gene end by 7 bases; junction bases not matched to a gene: 6. The CDR3 length is 15 residues. This CDR3 is CASSQGGDRVEKLFF. DNA for the CDR3: TGTGCCAGCAGCCAGGGCGGGGACAGGGTTGAAAAACTGTTTTTT.

This chain links TRBV19 with TRBJ1-4; 8 bases fit TRBD1. V was pared by 3 bases and J by 8 bases, with 8 bases of the junction left unmatched. The CDR3 extends over 15 amino acids. CDR1 is LNHDA, CDR2 SQIVND, per germline (reference sequence). Written as DNA, the CDR3 is TGTGCCAGTAGTATTTCCGGACAGGGCGGCGAAAAACTGTTTTTT. Its protein product is CASSISGQGGEKLFF.

The chain has TRBV18 and TRBJ1-1, with 7 bases matching TRBD1. After removal of 3 bases from V and 11 bases from J, the junction contained 15 bases not matched to a gene. The germline V gene has CDR1 KGHSH and CDR2 LQKENI. The CDR3 has 15 amino acids. CDR3 bases: TGTGCCAGCTCACCTGGGACCCTGGGACAGCCTGGGGCTTTCTTT. Translation: CASSPGTLGQPGAFF.

V usage is TRBV18 and J usage is TRBJ2-1, with a possible D match to TRBD2 (6 bases). Trimming pared 4 bases from V and 4 bases from J, leaving 20 bases between. Germline V lookup: CDR1 KGHSH, CDR2 LQKENI. This CDR3 contains 17 residues. This chain's CDR3 is CASSQQWGGPDYNEQFF. CDR3 nucleotides: TGTGCCAGCTCACAACAATGGGGAGGTCCTGATTACAATGAGCAGTTCTTC.

The chain couples TRBV7-2 to TRBJ2-5; the D gene is possibly TRBD1 (6 bases). The CDR3 length is 15 residues. Per germline, CDR1 SGHTA and CDR2 FQGNSA. V was clipped by 5 bases and J by 7 bases, with 20 bases between them. The CDR3 DNA reads as TGTGCCAGCAGCCCACCCGCGGTCGCCAGGGGGACCCAGTACTTC. Translated, it gives CASSPPAVARGTQYF.

This rearrangement joins TRBV19 to TRBJ2-6; D is perhaps TRBD2 (5 bases). This CDR3 is 15 amino acids long. V was trimmed by 3 bases and J by 1 base, leaving 7 bases between them. The germline gives CDR1 LNHDA, CDR2 SQIVND (reference sequence). CDR3 sequence: CASSISGSGANVLTF. The DNA of the CDR3 is TGTGCCAGTAGTATTTCGGGGTCTGGGGCCAACGTCCTGACTTTC.

The rearrangement joins TRBV4-3 to TRBJ2-1, with 12 bases fitting TRBD2. CDR3 length: 16 amino acids. Trimming took 4 bases from V and 4 from J; bases not matched to a gene: 5. Germline V CDR1 and CDR2: LGHNA, YSLEER. The CDR3 DNA follows: TGCGCCAGCAGCCGAGGACTAGCGGGAAGTTACAATGAGCAGTTCTTC. This sequence encodes CASSRGLAGSYNEQFF.

V usage is TRBV9 and J usage is TRBJ1-1; no definite D call. The germline gives CDR1 SGDLS, CDR2 YYNGEE. The CDR3 loop spans 14 amino acids. The V end was cut by 4 bases, the J end by 0 bases, with 10 bases between. CDR3 DNA: TGTGCCAGCAGCCGGGAAGTCATGAACACTGAAGCTTTCTTT. As protein: CASSREVMNTEAFF.

This sequence joins TRBV28 and TRBJ1-6; D may be TRBD1 (6 bases). The germline CDR1 and CDR2 sequences are MDHEN and SYDVKM. Trimming cost V 3 bases and J 7 bases, with 10 bases left between them. This CDR3 has 14 residues. CDR3 protein: CASSLTQGNSPLHF. The CDR3 nucleotides are TGTGCCAGCAGTTTGACCCAGGGGAATTCACCCCTCCACTTT.

The chain carries TRBV13 and TRBJ1-6, with D hard to call. The germline CDR1 and CDR2 sequences are PRHDT and FYEKMQ (reference sequence). The CDR3 consists of 14 residues. Trimming took 1 base from V and 10 from J, leaving 11 bases between them. CDR3 sequence reads: CASSLDGEDSPLHF. CDR3 nucleotide sequence: TGTGCCAGCAGCTTAGATGGGGAGGACTCACCCCTCCACTTT.

This chain connects TRBV19 to TRBJ1-2; no clear D. CDR1 and CDR2 from the germline V gene are LNHDA and SQIVND (reference sequence). Trimming removed 6 bases from V and 4 bases from J, with 15 bases in between. This CDR3 region has 14 residues. CDR3 loop: CASSELTLSYGYTF. As DNA, the CDR3 is TGTGCCAGTAGCGAGCTAACCCTCTCCTATGGCTACACCTTC.

The V call is TRBV20-1, the J call TRBJ1-1; D is uncertain. Trimming shortened V by 5 bases and J by 5 bases, and 6 bases separated the two germline ends. The germline V gene has CDR1 DFQATT and CDR2 SNEGSKA (reference sequence). This CDR3 has 10 amino acids. The CDR3 spells CSASGTEAFF. DNA for the CDR3: TGCAGTGCTTCCGGGACTGAAGCTTTCTTT.

This rearrangement joins TRBV30 to TRBJ2-1; D perhaps matches TRBD2 (6 bases). CDR1 and CDR2 from the germline V gene are GTSNPN and SVGIG (reference sequence). This CDR3 is 14 amino acids long. With 0 bases removed from V and 3 bases from J, the gap between germline ends came to 9 bases. CDR3 bases: TGTGCCTGGAGTGTAGGGACTTTCTACAATGAGCAGTTCTTC. Protein product: CAWSVGTFYNEQFF.

The genes are TRBV3-1 (or the pseudogene TRBV3-2) and TRBJ2-4; 8 bases are a match to TRBD1. Trimming took 5 bases from V and 8 from J; bases not matched to a gene: 5. This CDR3 comprises 13 residues. The germline V gene encodes CDR1 LGHDT and CDR2 YNNKEL (reference sequence). CDR3: CASSLGQGDIQYF. The CDR3, as DNA: TGTGCCAGCAGCTTAGGACAGGGAGACATTCAGTACTTC.

The chain recombines TRBV6-2 or TRBV6-3 with TRBJ2-7, with D tentatively TRBD1 (5 bases). The CDR3 length is 12 residues. Germline CDR1 and CDR2: MNHEY and SVGEGT. Between the trimmed V and J ends, which lost 4 bases and 3 bases, there was a span of 7 bases. The CDR3 nucleotides read TGTGCCAGCAGTTTGCAGGGCTACGAGCAGTACTTC. Translated, it gives CASSLQGYEQYF.

This clone occurred once. The chain couples TRBV6-2 or TRBV6-3 to TRBJ2-5; maybe TRBD2 (6 bases). This CDR3 has 17 amino acids. The V end lost 4 bases, the J end lost 3 bases, and 21 bases lay between the germline ends. Per germline, CDR1 MNHEY and CDR2 SVGEGT. The CDR3 spells CASSSPFRPPGEETQYF. The CDR3 DNA follows: TGTGCCAGCAGTTCCCCTTTTCGCCCACCGGGGGAAGAGACCCAGTACTTC.

The CDR3 DNA is TGTGCCAGCAGTGTAGGCAGGGAAGCTTTCTTT. This gives the protein CASSVGREAFF. V and J are TRBV2 and TRBJ1-1, with no clear D. Germline CDR1 SNHLY, CDR2 FYNNEI. The CDR3 is 11 residues long. V was trimmed by 4 bases and J by 8 bases, leaving 8 bases between them.